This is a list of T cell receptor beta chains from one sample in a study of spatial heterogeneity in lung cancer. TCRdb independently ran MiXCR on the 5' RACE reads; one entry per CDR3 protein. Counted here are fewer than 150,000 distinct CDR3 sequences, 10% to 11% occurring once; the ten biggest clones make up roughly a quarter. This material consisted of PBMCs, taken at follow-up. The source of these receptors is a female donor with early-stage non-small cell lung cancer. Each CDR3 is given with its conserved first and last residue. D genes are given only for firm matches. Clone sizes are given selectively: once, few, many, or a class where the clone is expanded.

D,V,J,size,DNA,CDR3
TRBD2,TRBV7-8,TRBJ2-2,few,TGTGCCAGCAGCTTGACACTAGCGTCTAATAAGAACACCGGGGAGCTGTTTTTT,CASSLTLASNKNTGELFF
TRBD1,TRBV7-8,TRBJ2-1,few,TGTGCCAGCAGCGGCCGGGGACAGGGGGGAATCGGCACCCTCCATGAGCAGTTCTTC,CASSGRGQGGIGTLHEQFF
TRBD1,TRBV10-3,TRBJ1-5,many,TGTGCCATCAGGGGACAGGAGGATCAGCCCCAGCATTTT,CAIRGQEDQPQHF
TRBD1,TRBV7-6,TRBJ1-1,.,TGTGCCAGCAGCTTGCGGCCGACAGGGGGAGGCACTGAAGCTTTCTTT,CASSLRPTGGGTEAFF
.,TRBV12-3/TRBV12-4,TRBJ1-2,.,TGTGCCAGCAAGAAGAGTCGAAGGGGCACTGGCAACACCTTC,CASKKSRRGTGNTF
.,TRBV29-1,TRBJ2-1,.,TGCAGCGTAAGAAAGGCCGGGAGTGTTAACAATGAGCAGTTCTTC,CSVRKAGSVNNEQFF
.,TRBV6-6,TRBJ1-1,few,TGTGCCAGCTGGGGAAGGAACACTGAAGCTTTCTTT,CASWGRNTEAFF
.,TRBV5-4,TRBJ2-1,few,TGTGCCAGCAGCTTAGCGACTAGGGGTAACAATGAGCAGTTCTTC,CASSLATRGNNEQFF
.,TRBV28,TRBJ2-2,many,TGTGCCAGCCGAAGAGTTATAGACACCGGGGAGCTGTTTTTT,CASRRVIDTGELFF
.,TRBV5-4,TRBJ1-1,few,TGTGCCAGCAGCTTGGTTTTGGCAGCCGTGCGGAACACTGAAGCTTTCTTT,CASSLVLAAVRNTEAFF
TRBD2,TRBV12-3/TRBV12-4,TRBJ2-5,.,TGTGCCAGCAGTCCAAAACCGGGACTAGCGGTCAAAGAGACCCAGTACTTC,CASSPKPGLAVKETQYF
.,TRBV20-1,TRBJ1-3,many,TGCAGTGTTTCCGGCCACTCTGGAAACACCATATATTTT,CSVSGHSGNTIYF
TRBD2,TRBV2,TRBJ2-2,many,TGTGCCAGCAGTGAAGCGCCAAGCGGGAGAAACACCGGGGAGCTGTTTTTT,CASSEAPSGRNTGELFF
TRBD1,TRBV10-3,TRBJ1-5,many,TGTGCCATCAGTCAGGGGGCGAATAGCAATCAGCCCCAGCATTTT,CAISQGANSNQPQHF
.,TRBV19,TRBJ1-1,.,TGTGCCAGTAGAGCAAGGGCGGCCACTGAAGCTTTCTTT,CASRARAATEAFF
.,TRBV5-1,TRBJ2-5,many,TGTGCCAGCAGCTTAGGCCAAGAGACCCAGTACTTC,CASSLGQETQYF
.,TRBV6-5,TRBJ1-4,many,TGTGCCAGCAGTTACTCTAGGGGTCGGGAAAAACTGTTTTTT,CASSYSRGREKLFF
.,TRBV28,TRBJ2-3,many,TGTGCCACCGAGACAGGCACAGATACGCAGTATTTT,CATETGTDTQYF
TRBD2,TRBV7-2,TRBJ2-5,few,TGTGCCAGCAGCCCCCTGGGGCGGGAGAAAAAGACCCAGTACTTC,CASSPLGREKKTQYF
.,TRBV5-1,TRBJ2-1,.,TGCGCCAGCAGCCCCCGACAGGGAGGGTATGGTGAGCAGTTCTTC,CASSPRQGGYGEQFF
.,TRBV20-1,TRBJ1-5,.,TGCAGTGCTAACAGGGTAAATCAGCCCCAGCATTTT,CSANRVNQPQHF
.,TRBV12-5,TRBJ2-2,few,TGTGCTAGTGGTTTGGTACGAGCGGACACCGGGGAGCTGTTTTTT,CASGLVRADTGELFF
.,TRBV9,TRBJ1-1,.,TGTGCCAGCAGCCCCGGAGTATCCTGGACTGAAGCTTTCTTT,CASSPGVSWTEAFF
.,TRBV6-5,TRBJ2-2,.,TGTGCCAGCAGCAATCCACCGGGACGCCTGAACACCGGGGAGCTGTTTTTT,CASSNPPGRLNTGELFF
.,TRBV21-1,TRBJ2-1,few,TGTGCCAGCCGGGGTACGGGACGTATCTACAATGAGCAGTTCTTC,CASRGTGRIYNEQFF
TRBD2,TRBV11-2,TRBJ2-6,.,TGTGCCAGCAGCTTAAGGACTAGCGGGAGAGGGTCTGGGGCCAACGTCCTGACTTTC,CASSLRTSGRGSGANVLTF
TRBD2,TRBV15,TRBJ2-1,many,TGTGCCACCGGGGCTAGCGGGAGACCCGGGTACTACAATGAGCAGTTCTTC,CATGASGRPGYYNEQFF
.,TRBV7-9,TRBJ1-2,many,TGTGCCAGCAGCTTATCTCGGGGACTCTACACCTTC,CASSLSRGLYTF
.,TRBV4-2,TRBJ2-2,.,TGTGCCAGCAGCCCCGCTGAAACTCAGCACACCGGGGAGCTGTTTTTT,CASSPAETQHTGELFF
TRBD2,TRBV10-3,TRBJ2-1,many,TGTGCCACCAGGACTAGCGGGGTCTCCTACAATGAGCAGTTCTTC,CATRTSGVSYNEQFF
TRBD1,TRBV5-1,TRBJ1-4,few,TGCGCCAGCAGCTTAACAGGGGGCTTTTTTGAAAAACTGTTTTTT,CASSLTGGFFEKLFF
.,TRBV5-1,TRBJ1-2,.,TGCGCCAGCAGCTTCGAGACAGACTCCTACACCTTC,CASSFETDSYTF
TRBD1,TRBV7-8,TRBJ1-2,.,TGTGCCAGCAGCCCGGGACAGGGGAGGACTAACTATGGCTACACCTTC,CASSPGQGRTNYGYTF
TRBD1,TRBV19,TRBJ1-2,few,TGTGCCAGTAGTATTAGGGACAGGGGACGTGGCTACACCTTC,CASSIRDRGRGYTF
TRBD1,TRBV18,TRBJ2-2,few,TGTGCCAGCTCACCCCTGACAGGGGGGACGAACACCGGGGAGCTGTTTTTT,CASSPLTGGTNTGELFF
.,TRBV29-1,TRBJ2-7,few,TGCAGCGTAGGACCGCAAAGGAACGAGCAGTACTTC,CSVGPQRNEQYF
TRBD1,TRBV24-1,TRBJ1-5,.,TGTGCCACCAGTGACCGAGGACAGGGTTCACGTCAGCCCCAGCATTTT,CATSDRGQGSRQPQHF
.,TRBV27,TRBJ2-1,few,TGTGCCACCCCCCCCTCCTACAATGAGCAGTTCTTC,CATPPSYNEQFF
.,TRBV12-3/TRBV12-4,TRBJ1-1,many,TGTGCCAGCAGACGATCACAAGCTAGCGCTGAAGCTTTCTTT,CASRRSQASAEAFF
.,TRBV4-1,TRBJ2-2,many,TGCGCCAGCAGCCAACAGGGGATGGTGATCGGGGAGCTGTTTTTT,CASSQQGMVIGELFF
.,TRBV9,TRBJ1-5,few,TGTGCCAGCAGCTCCCCCGGGATCAATCAGCCCCAGCATTTT,CASSSPGINQPQHF
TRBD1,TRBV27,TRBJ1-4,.,TGTGCCAGCGCGGACAGGTTTAATGAAAAACTGTTTTTT,CASADRFNEKLFF